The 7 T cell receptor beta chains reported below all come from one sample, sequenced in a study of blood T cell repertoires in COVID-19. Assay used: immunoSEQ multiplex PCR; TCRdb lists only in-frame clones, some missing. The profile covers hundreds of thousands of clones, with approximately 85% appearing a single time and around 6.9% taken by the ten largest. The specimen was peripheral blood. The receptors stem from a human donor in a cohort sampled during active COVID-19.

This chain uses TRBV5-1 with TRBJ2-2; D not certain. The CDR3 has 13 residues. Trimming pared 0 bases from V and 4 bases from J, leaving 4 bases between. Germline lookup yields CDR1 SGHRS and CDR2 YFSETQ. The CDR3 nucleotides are TGCGCCAGCAGCTTGGTCGGCACCGGGGAGCTGTTTTTT. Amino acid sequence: CASSLVGTGELFF. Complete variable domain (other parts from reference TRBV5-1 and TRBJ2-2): KAGVTQTPRYLIKTRGQQVTLSCSPISGHRSVSWYQQTPGQGLQFLFEYFSETQRNKGNFPGRFSGRQFSNSRSEMNVSTLELGDSALYLCASSLVGTGELFFGEGSRLTVL.

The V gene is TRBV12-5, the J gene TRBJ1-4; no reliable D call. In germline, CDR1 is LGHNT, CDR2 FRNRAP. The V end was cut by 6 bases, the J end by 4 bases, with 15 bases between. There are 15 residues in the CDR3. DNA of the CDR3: TGTGCTAGTGGCCCCGGTAGCCAACTTAATGAAAAACTGTTTTTT. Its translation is CASGPGSQLNEKLFF.

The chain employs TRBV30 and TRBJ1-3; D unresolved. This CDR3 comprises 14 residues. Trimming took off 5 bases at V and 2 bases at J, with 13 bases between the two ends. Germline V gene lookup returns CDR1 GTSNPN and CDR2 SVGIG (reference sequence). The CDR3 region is CAWEAAAPGNTIYF. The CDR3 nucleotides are TGTGCCTGGGAAGCTGCTGCACCTGGAAACACCATATATTTT.

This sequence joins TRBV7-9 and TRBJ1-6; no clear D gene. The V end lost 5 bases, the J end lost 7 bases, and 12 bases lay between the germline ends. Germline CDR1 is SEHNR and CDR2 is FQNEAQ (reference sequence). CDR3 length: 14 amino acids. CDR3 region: CASSPRVGNSPLHF. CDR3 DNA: TGTGCCAGCAGCCCCCGAGTCGGGAATTCACCCCTCCACTTT.

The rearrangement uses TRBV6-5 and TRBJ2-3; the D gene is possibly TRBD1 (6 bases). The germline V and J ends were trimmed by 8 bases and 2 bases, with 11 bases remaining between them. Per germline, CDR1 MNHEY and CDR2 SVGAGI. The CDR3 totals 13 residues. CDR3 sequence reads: CASLGQNTDTQYF. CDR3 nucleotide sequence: TGTGCCAGCCTAGGACAGAACACAGATACGCAGTATTTT.

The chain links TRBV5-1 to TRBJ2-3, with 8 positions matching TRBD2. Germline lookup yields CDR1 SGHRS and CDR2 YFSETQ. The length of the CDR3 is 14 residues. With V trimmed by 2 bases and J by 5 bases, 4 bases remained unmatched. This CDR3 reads CASSFSGVRDTQYF. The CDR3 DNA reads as TGCGCCAGCAGCTTTAGCGGGGTGAGAGATACGCAGTATTTT.

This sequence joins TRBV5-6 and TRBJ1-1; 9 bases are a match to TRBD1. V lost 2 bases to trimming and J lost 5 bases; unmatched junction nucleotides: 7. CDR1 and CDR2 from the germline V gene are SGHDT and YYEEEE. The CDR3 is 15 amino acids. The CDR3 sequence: CASSLLRDRETEAFF. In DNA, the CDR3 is TGTGCCAGCAGCTTACTGAGGGACAGGGAAACTGAAGCTTTCTTT.